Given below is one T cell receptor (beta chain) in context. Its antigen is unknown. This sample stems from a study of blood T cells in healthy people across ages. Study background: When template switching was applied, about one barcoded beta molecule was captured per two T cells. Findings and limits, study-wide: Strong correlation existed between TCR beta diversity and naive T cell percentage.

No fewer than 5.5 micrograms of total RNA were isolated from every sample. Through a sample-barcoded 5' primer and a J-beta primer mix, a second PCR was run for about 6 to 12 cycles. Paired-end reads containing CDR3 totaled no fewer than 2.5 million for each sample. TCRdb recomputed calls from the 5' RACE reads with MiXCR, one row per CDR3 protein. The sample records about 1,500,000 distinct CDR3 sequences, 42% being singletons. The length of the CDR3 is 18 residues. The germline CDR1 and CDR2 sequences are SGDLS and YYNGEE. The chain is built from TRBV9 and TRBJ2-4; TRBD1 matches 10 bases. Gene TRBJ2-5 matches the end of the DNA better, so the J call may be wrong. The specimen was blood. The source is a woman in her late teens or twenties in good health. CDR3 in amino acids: CASSVEGRDRGGKETQYF. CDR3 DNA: TGTGCCAGCAGCGTAGAGGGTCGGGACAGGGGTGGTAAGGAGACCCAGTACTTC.